The clone carrying this TCR beta chain turned up a few times. Unique molecular identifiers were built into the TCRbeta library. TCRdb ran MiXCR on the PCR reads and lists one entry per CDR3 protein. The profile covers around 93,000 distinct CDR3 sequences, with 7.5% to 9.5% appearing a single time and roughly 6.9% taken by the ten largest. CDR3 size: 16 residues. V gave up 10 bases and J gave up 6 bases; unmatched junction bases: 13. Germline V lookup: CDR1 MNHEY, CDR2 SVGEGT. The data are from a study of T-cell reconstitution after alpha-beta-depleted transplantation in children. The sequences come from PBMCs from the stem cell graft donor, collected from the stem cell graft. This TCR came from a human donor who donated a stem cell graft to a child with congenital amegakaryocytic thrombocytopenia. The chain links TRBV6-2 or TRBV6-3 to TRBJ2-2; TRBD2 matches at 11 bases. This CDR3 reads CATLLAGAIPAGELFF. In DNA, the CDR3 is TGTGCCACATTACTAGCGGGAGCTATTCCCGCCGGGGAGCTGTTTTTT.